The 4 T cell receptor beta chains below all came from one sample that was sequenced in a study of blood T cell repertoires in COVID-19. The method was immunoSEQ multiplex PCR; TCRdb's version includes in-frame clones alone and lacks a portion of them. The data hold some 120,000 clones, with roughly 69% observed a single time. Sequencing used peripheral blood. The receptors here all came from a woman in her 70s with acute or convalescent COVID-19.

This clone is a singleton in its sample. The gene calls are TRBV6-5 and TRBJ1-2, with TRBD1 matching over 10 bases. The ends lost 7 bases at V and 5 bases at J; junction bases unmatched: 7. Germline loops: CDR1 MNHEY, CDR2 SVGAGI. The CDR3 covers 14 residues. The DNA of the CDR3 is TGTGCCAGCACCTCGGACAGGGGGGCTTATGGCTACACCTTC. It codes for CASTSDRGAYGYTF.

This clone has a handful of counts. J is TRBJ2-1 and V is TRBV24-1, with 7 bases fitting TRBD1. V lost 7 bases to trimming and J lost 3 bases; unmatched junction nucleotides: 8. CDR1 is KGHDR, CDR2 SFDVKD, per germline. The CDR3 contains 15 residues. In nucleotides, the CDR3 is TGTGCCACCAGGGGGACAGCCACGGGCTACAATGAGCAGTTCTTC. Residues: CATRGTATGYNEQFF.

The V call is TRBV6-5, the J call TRBJ1-5; 9 positions agree with TRBD1. The V and J ends lost 5 bases and 6 bases, in that order; junction bases with no gene match: 2. Germline lookup yields CDR1 MNHEY and CDR2 SVGAGI. This CDR3 has 13 residues. CDR3 sequence (DNA): TGTGCCAGCAGTACAGGGGGCACTCAGCCCCAGCATTTT. Its protein product is CASSTGGTQPQHF.

This clone was counted a single time. The rearrangement joins TRBV5-6 to TRBJ2-5; D is unresolved. CDR1 is SGHDT and CDR2 is YYEEEE in the germline V gene. The CDR3 runs to 14 residues. Trimming took off 0 bases at V and 0 bases at J, with 6 bases between the two ends. CDR3 sequence: CASSLGLYQETQYF. In DNA, the CDR3 is TGTGCCAGCAGCTTGGGACTGTACCAAGAGACCCAGTACTTC.